This TCR beta chain appears in the sequencing data of a study of T cells in narcolepsy. About the research overall: Enrolled donors included narcolepsy type 1 or type 2 patients and healthy controls. Study results and caveats: Reportedly, autoreactive clonotypes were serially detected in patients' blood but not controls'.

Worth noting for this clone: Its cognate antigen is unknown.

The V segment lost 4 bases and the J segment 7 bases; nucleotides outside the gene matches: 5. In germline, CDR1 is SGHVS, CDR2 FNYEAQ. CDR3 length: 15 residues. Assay: immunoSEQ multiplex PCR; the TCRdb copy retains only in-frame clones and omits some. The data show about 40,000 clones, with approximately 85% seen just once and around 1.6% held by the top ten. This TCR was recovered from a human donor with narcolepsy. Sequencing was done on a sample of CD45RA- memory CD4+ T cells from PBMCs. The gene calls are TRBV7-6 and TRBJ1-6; 9 nucleotides agree with TRBD1. CDR3 nucleotides: TGTGCCAGCAGCTCGGGACAGGGAGGGAATTCACCCCTCCACTTT. This encodes CASSSGQGGNSPLHF.